The 18 T cell receptor beta chains given below trace back to one sample, sequenced in a study of graft-versus-host responses after intestinal transplantation. TCRdb's table, derived via immunoSEQ multiplex PCR, lists solely in-frame clones and lacks some. The sample includes 10,000 to 15,000 clones, less than 40% of them seen just once. Plating combined about 200,000 CFSE-labeled responder cells with about 200,000 irradiated, violet-dye-labeled stimulator cells. This sample comprised alloreactive CD8+ T cells from a mixed lymphocyte reaction culture, obtained before intestinal transplant. The sample's subset: CFSE-low proliferating T cells sorted from roughly 6-day pre-transplant mixed lymphocyte reaction (GvH or HvG direction). All receptors derive from a human patient who received an intestinal transplant.

In this sample, this clone turned up a few times. The J gene is TRBJ1-5, the V gene TRBV27, with TRBD1 matching over 7 bases. Per the germline V gene, CDR1 is MNHEY and CDR2 is SMNVEV (reference sequence). Trimming took 5 bases from V and 4 from J; bases not matched to a gene: 5. The CDR3 extends over 14 amino acids. Written as DNA, the CDR3 is TGTGCCAGCAGTCCGACAGGGTTTAATCAGCCCCAGCATTTT. This encodes CASSPTGFNQPQHF.

This clone was found once. This chain's CDR3 is CASSWEIDEQYF. The CDR3 region has the DNA TGTGCCAGCAGCTGGGAAATCGACGAGCAGTACTTC. The genes are TRBV7-9 and TRBJ2-7; D is unclear. V was shortened by 4 bases and J by 5 bases, with 9 bases between the two germline ends. CDR3 size: 12 residues. The V gene's germline CDR1 is SEHNR and CDR2 FQNEAQ (reference sequence). Complete variable domain (other parts from reference TRBV7-9 and TRBJ2-7): DTGVSQNPRHKITKRGQNVTFRCDPISEHNRLYWYRQTLGQGPEFLTYFQNEAQLEKSRLLSDRFSAERPKGSFSTLEIQRTEQGDSAMYLCASSWEIDEQYFGPGTRLTVT.

This clone came up a few times. This chain connects TRBV13 to TRBJ2-1; 10 bases are shared with TRBD2. This CDR3 contains 20 residues. Germline CDR1 and CDR2: PRHDT and FYEKMQ (reference sequence). Unmatched junction bases numbered 18, after V lost 5 bases and J lost 2 bases. In nucleotides, the CDR3 is TGTGCCAGCAGCCCCCTCCCGGAGCGGGGGGGCGGGAAGGCCTACAATGAGCAGTTCTTC. Translation: CASSPLPERGGGKAYNEQFF.

V usage is TRBV10-3 and J usage is TRBJ2-3, with TRBD2 as a possible D gene (6 bases). Germline V gives CDR1 ENHRY, CDR2 SYGVKD. The CDR3 loop spans 16 amino acids. Between the trimmed V and J ends, which lost 1 base and 8 bases, there was a span of 19 bases. In DNA, the CDR3 is TGTGCCATCAGTGAGTTTGTGACCCTGCCGGGGGTTACGCAGTATTTT. Encoded protein: CAISEFVTLPGVTQYF.

This clone appeared a few times. The chain couples TRBV6-5 to TRBJ1-4; 8 nucleotides agree with TRBD1. Germline V gives CDR1 MNHEY, CDR2 SVGAGI. This CDR3 has 14 residues. The junction had 10 bases not matched to a gene; V was cut back by 8 bases and J by 8 bases. The DNA of the CDR3 is TGTGCCAGCTTCAGGGGGCGACATGGGGAAAAACTGTTTTTT. Residues: CASFRGRHGEKLFF.

The chain recombines TRBV11-3 with TRBJ2-3, with 10 nucleotides matching TRBD2. Per the germline V gene, CDR1 is SGHNT and CDR2 is YENEEA. This CDR3 contains 17 residues. Trimming at V came to 2 bases and at J to 3 bases, leaving 8 bases not matched to a gene. CDR3 in amino acids: CASSLSPSGSITDTQYF. DNA for the CDR3: TGTGCCAGCAGCTTATCGCCTAGCGGGAGTATAACAGATACGCAGTATTTT.

This clone is termed medium-sized (0.01 to 0.1%). This rearrangement joins TRBV4-1 to TRBJ2-7; D possibly uses TRBD1 or TRBD2 (5 bases each). CDR1 is MGHRA and CDR2 is YSYEKL in the germline V gene. This CDR3 contains 15 residues. The V end was cut by 1 base, the J end by 2 bases, with 12 bases between. CDR3 protein: CASSQVNGGPYEQYF. The CDR3 DNA sequence: TGCGCCAGCAGCCAAGTTAATGGGGGACCCTACGAGCAGTACTTC.

By frequency in the sample, this clone is medium-sized. The junction shows a germline mismatch at one end, possibly a read error. V and J are TRBV6-7 and TRBJ1-2; 10 bases agree with TRBD1. TRBV6-7 is treated as an ORF (open reading frame) with a function not yet certain. There are 16 residues in the CDR3. For the CDR3, the DNA is TGTGCCAGCAGTCACTCCGGGACAGGGGCGATGTATGGCTACACCTTC. Its protein is CASSHSGTGAMYGYTF.

The gene calls are TRBV15 and TRBJ1-2; D is unclear. Per germline, CDR1 LNHNV and CDR2 YYDKDF (reference sequence). The CDR3 has 15 amino acids. Trimming left V 1 base short and J 4 bases short, with 13 bases between. The CDR3 coding sequence is TGTGCCACCAGCAGAGGATTCATTTGGGCCTATGGCTACACCTTC. Amino acids: CATSRGFIWAYGYTF.

There are a few counts of this clone. The chain links TRBV7-6 to TRBJ1-2; 7 bases are a match to TRBD1. Trimming at V came to 3 bases and at J to 3 bases, leaving 1 base not matched to a gene. CDR3 length: 13 residues. CDR1 and CDR2 (germline): SGHVS, FNYEAQ. The CDR3 loop is CASSFTGDYGYTF. CDR3 DNA sequence: TGTGCCAGCAGCTTTACAGGGGACTATGGCTACACCTTC.

The chain links TRBV19 to TRBJ2-1; tentatively, D is TRBD2 (5 bases). This CDR3 is built from 13 residues. V dropped 1 base and J dropped 9 bases, with 10 bases sitting between them. In germline, CDR1 is LNHDA, CDR2 SQIVND (reference sequence). CDR3 sequence (DNA): TGTGCCAGTAGTATAGCGGGGAGCGGTGAGCAGTTCTTC. This encodes CASSIAGSGEQFF.

This clone is termed medium-sized (0.01 to 0.1%). This chain joins TRBV19 and TRBJ1-1; D is undetermined. This CDR3 has 13 residues. Deletions cut 4 bases from V and 4 bases from J, with 10 bases between. The germline gives CDR1 LNHDA, CDR2 SQIVND (reference sequence). The CDR3 DNA is TGTGCCAGTAGTACGGGATCGATCACTGAAGCTTTCTTT. Protein sequence: CASSTGSITEAFF.

This clone was counted between two and nine times. The genes are TRBV2 and TRBJ1-2, with D unclear. Per the germline V gene, CDR1 is SNHLY and CDR2 is FYNNEI. Trimming removed 3 bases from V and 1 base from J, with 6 bases in between. The CDR3 covers 13 residues. This CDR3 is CASSDGLNYGYTF. Written as DNA, the CDR3 is TGTGCCAGCAGTGACGGCCTTAACTATGGCTACACCTTC.

V usage is TRBV7-9 and J usage is TRBJ1-2, with D unclear. V lost 1 base and J 6 bases, leaving 6 bases between the germline ends. Germline V gene data show CDR1 as SEHNR and CDR2 as FQNEAQ (reference sequence). The CDR3 has 12 amino acids. The CDR3 bases are TGTGCCAGCAGCTTAGGAGGGAATGGCTACACCTTC. Translation: CASSLGGNGYTF.

In its sample, this clone ranks as medium-sized. The chain combines TRBV11-2 with TRBJ2-7, with D unresolved. Trimming cost V 2 bases and J 2 bases, with 7 bases left between them. Germline loops: CDR1 SGHAT, CDR2 FQNNGV. The CDR3 sequence is 13 residues long. The CDR3 coding sequence is TGTGCCAGCAGCTTATTGGCGGCCTACGAGCAGTACTTC. Encoded protein: CASSLLAAYEQYF. Complete variable domain (other parts from reference TRBV11-2 and TRBJ2-7): EAGVAQSPRYKIIEKRQSVAFWCNPISGHATLYWYQQILGQGPKLLIQFQNNGVVDDSQLPKDRFSAERLKGVDSTLKIQPAKLEDSAVYLCASSLLAAYEQYFGPGTRLTVT.

The rearrangement joins TRBV7-8 to TRBJ2-1, with TRBD2 identical over 11 bases. Germline V lookup: CDR1 SGHVS, CDR2 FQNEAQ. CDR3 size: 14 residues. V lost 3 bases, J lost 6 bases, and 1 base stayed unmatched. The CDR3 nucleotides are TGTGCCAGCAGCTTTAGCGGGAGGGCCAATGAGCAGTTCTTC. Translation: CASSFSGRANEQFF.

This clone was counted between two and nine times. The chain has TRBV2 and TRBJ2-4; TRBD1 might be the D (6 bases). The germline V gene encodes CDR1 SNHLY and CDR2 FYNNEI. The length of the CDR3 is 16 residues. V shed 7 bases and J shed 0 bases, with 16 bases lying between them. The CDR3 reads CASISPGHLAKNIQYF. The DNA of the CDR3 is TGTGCCAGCATATCACCGGGACACTTAGCCAAAAACATTCAGTACTTC.

This clone turned up a few times. V is TRBV6-5 and J is TRBJ2-7; 9 bases fit TRBD1. The CDR3 runs to 15 residues. With 4 bases clipped from V and 7 bases from J, the junction kept 11 bases outside the gene matches. The germline V gene has CDR1 MNHEY and CDR2 SVGAGI. The CDR3 DNA sequence: TGTGCCAGCAGTTGGGGACAGGGCCCGTCCGGGGAGCAGTACTTC. Translated, it gives CASSWGQGPSGEQYF.